The 32 T cell receptor beta chains in this list originate from one sample, sequenced in a study of technical replicates of blood from a handful of donors. TCRdb's table, derived via immunoSEQ multiplex PCR, lists solely in-frame clones and lacks some. Here the sample spans about 75,000 clones, about 97% being singletons. Specimen: T cells isolated from PBMCs. These receptors were obtained from a human donor in good health.

The CDR3 DNA follows: TGTGCCAGCAGTTTTCGATGGACGGACTCTGAAGCTTTCTTT. This sequence encodes CASSFRWTDSEAFF. The chain joins TRBV28 to TRBJ1-1; the D is unclear. The CDR3 extends over 14 amino acids. From germline, CDR1 is MDHEN and CDR2 SYDVKM. V lost 3 bases and J 6 bases, leaving 14 bases between the germline ends.

The genes are TRBV5-1 and TRBJ1-5; D gene ambiguous. The CDR3 runs 16 residues. CDR1 SGHRS and CDR2 YFSETQ come from the germline V gene. V lost 0 bases, J lost 4 bases, and 14 bases lay in between. CDR3 in amino acids: CASSLGGSLKNQPQHF. Written as DNA, the CDR3 is TGCGCCAGCAGCTTGGGAGGGTCTCTAAAAAATCAGCCCCAGCATTTT.

The chain is built from TRBV27 and TRBJ2-1; D remains unclear. The V end lost 2 bases, the J end lost 2 bases, and 7 bases lay between the germline ends. Germline V gene data show CDR1 as MNHEY and CDR2 as SMNVEV (reference sequence). The CDR3 totals 14 residues. CDR3 sequence reads: CASSLLDTYNEQFF. The CDR3 region has the DNA TGTGCCAGCAGTTTACTAGATACCTACAATGAGCAGTTCTTC.

This chain links TRBV9 with TRBJ2-6, with 9 bases identical to TRBD1. The CDR3 totals 17 residues. After removal of 6 bases from V and 0 bases from J, the junction contained 7 bases not matched to a gene. Germline V gene data show CDR1 as SGDLS and CDR2 as YYNGEE. The CDR3 loop reads CASTTGGSFSGANVLTF. Here the CDR3 DNA reads TGTGCCAGCACCACAGGGGGCTCTTTCTCTGGGGCCAACGTCCTGACTTTC.

As DNA, the CDR3 is TGTGCCTGGAGTGAATCCGGGATTAACTATGGCTACACCTTC. Translation gives CAWSESGINYGYTF. The chain combines TRBV30 with TRBJ1-2, with unresolved D. The V gene's germline CDR1 is GTSNPN and CDR2 SVGIG (reference sequence). V was clipped by 1 base and J by 1 base, with 10 bases between them. The CDR3 loop spans 14 amino acids.

For the CDR3, the DNA is TGTGCCAGCTCACCAGAGCTCGGTGAGCAGTTCTTC. As protein: CASSPELGEQFF. The V gene is TRBV18, the J gene TRBJ2-1; no clear D gene. The CDR3 sequence is 12 residues long. The V end was cut by 2 bases, the J end by 9 bases, with 8 bases between. From germline, CDR1 is KGHSH and CDR2 LQKENI.

The genes are TRBV29-1 and TRBJ1-2; D call uncertain. CDR1 is SQVTM, CDR2 ANQGSEA, per germline. Deletions cut 0 bases from V and 8 bases from J, with 10 bases between. The CDR3 has 12 residues. CDR3 DNA: TGCAGCGTTGAAGACCGACAAGGCGGCTACACCTTC. Its translation is CSVEDRQGGYTF.

The rearrangement joins TRBV11-1 to TRBJ2-7; 7 nucleotides agree with TRBD2. This CDR3 spans 17 amino acids. The germline gives CDR1 SGHAT, CDR2 FQDESV (reference sequence). The V segment lost 2 bases and the J segment 3 bases; nucleotides outside the gene matches: 13. The CDR3: CASSLPPVGAGLYEQYF. The CDR3 DNA follows: TGTGCCAGCAGCTTACCCCCCGTCGGAGCGGGGCTCTACGAGCAGTACTTC.

The chain carries TRBV7-8 and TRBJ1-5, with 9 bases that match TRBD1. With 1 base clipped from V and 15 bases from J, the junction kept 4 bases outside the gene matches. CDR1 is SGHVS and CDR2 is FQNEAQ in the germline V gene. This CDR3 is 12 amino acids long. Here the CDR3 DNA reads TGTGCCAGCAGCTTAGGGGACAGGGCGCCGCATTTT. This codes for CASSLGDRAPHF.

The chain employs TRBV19 and TRBJ2-2; the D is unclear. Germline values: CDR1 LNHDA, CDR2 SQIVND (reference sequence). V dropped 2 bases and J dropped 6 bases, with 19 bases sitting between them. This CDR3 is built from 17 residues. For the CDR3, the DNA is TGTGCCAGTAGTATACTGGCAAGGAGTTACAACCCCGGGGAGCTGTTTTTT. It yields the protein CASSILARSYNPGELFF. The variable domain in full, completed from reference TRBV19 and TRBJ2-2, reads DGGITQSPKYLFRKEGQNVTLSCEQNLNHDAMYWYRQDPGQGLRLIYYSQIVNDFQKGDIAEGYSVSREKKESFPLTVTSAQKNPTAFYLCASSILARSYNPGELFFGEGSRLTVL.

The CDR3 region is CASSLVSGYNYGYTF. The CDR3 bases are TGTGCCAGCAGTTTAGTTTCAGGGTACAACTATGGCTACACCTTC. The gene calls are TRBV28 and TRBJ1-2; possibly TRBD1 for D (5 bases). Deletions cut 2 bases from V and 2 bases from J, with 12 bases between. CDR1 is MDHEN and CDR2 is SYDVKM in the germline V gene. The CDR3 contains 15 residues.

V is TRBV2 and J is TRBJ1-5; D not certain. V lost 10 bases and J lost 0, with 10 bases in between. The CDR3 is made up of 13 amino acids. Germline lookup yields CDR1 SNHLY and CDR2 FYNNEI. The CDR3 bases are TGTGCCACCAGGAGATATAGCAATCAGCCCCAGCATTTT. Residues: CATRRYSNQPQHF.

The J gene is TRBJ1-1, the V gene TRBV7-9; D unclear. Germline CDR1 SEHNR, CDR2 FQNEAQ (reference sequence). This CDR3 spans 12 amino acids. The V gene lost 7 bases and the J gene lost 0 bases, with 6 bases spanning the gap. The CDR3 DNA follows: TGTGCCAGCACGGGTATGAACACTGAAGCTTTCTTT. This gives the protein CASTGMNTEAFF.

The rearrangement uses TRBV5-1 and TRBJ2-7, with D unclear. V lost 7 bases, J lost 2 bases, and 22 bases lay in between. CDR1 is SGHRS and CDR2 is YFSETQ in the germline V gene. The CDR3 totals 16 residues. CDR3 DNA sequence: TGCGCCAGCGCCCCTGTACTTGAGCAGAGGACCTACGAGCAGTACTTC. It yields the protein CASAPVLEQRTYEQYF.

In its sample, this clone was seen once. The V and J genes are TRBV30 and TRBJ1-1; D possibly corresponds to TRBD1 (5 bases). The CDR3 runs 12 residues. Germline loops: CDR1 GTSNPN, CDR2 SVGIG (reference sequence). The V and J ends lost 3 bases and 6 bases respectively, with 11 bases between them. This CDR3 is CAWSRGAAEAFF. The CDR3 region has the DNA TGTGCCTGGAGCCGTGGGGCAGCTGAAGCTTTCTTT.

The chain employs TRBV27 and TRBJ2-7; 8 bases match TRBD1. CDR3 length equals 14 residues. Germline V gives CDR1 MNHEY, CDR2 SMNVEV (reference sequence). V lost 10 bases to trimming and J lost 4 bases; unmatched junction nucleotides: 12. CDR3 loop: CATSSRDRPYEQYF. The CDR3, as DNA: TGTGCCACCTCATCGAGGGACAGGCCGTACGAGCAGTACTTC.

The chain combines TRBV5-4 with TRBJ2-7; TRBD2 agrees at 12 bases. The V gene's germline CDR1 is SGHNT and CDR2 YYREEE (reference sequence). The CDR3 runs to 16 residues. The V segment lost 4 bases and the J segment 0 bases; nucleotides outside the gene matches: 5. CDR3 in amino acids: CASSRLAGVSSYEQYF. The DNA for the CDR3 is TGTGCCAGCAGCCGACTAGCGGGGGTGAGCTCCTACGAGCAGTACTTC.

The chain joins TRBV7-6 to TRBJ2-7; 11 nucleotides align to TRBD2. Germline lookup yields CDR1 SGHVS and CDR2 FNYEAQ. The CDR3 consists of 16 residues. The V segment lost 5 bases and the J segment 3 bases; nucleotides outside the gene matches: 9. Written as DNA, the CDR3 is TGTGCCAGCAGCCACGGACTAGCGGGTAGCGGCTACGAGCAGTACTTC. It yields the protein CASSHGLAGSGYEQYF.

The chain employs TRBV7-9 and TRBJ2-3; 9 nucleotides agree with TRBD2. CDR3 length: 17 amino acids. Germline V gene data show CDR1 as SEHNR and CDR2 as FQNEAQ (reference sequence). The V segment lost 5 bases and the J segment 2 bases; nucleotides outside the gene matches: 11. The CDR3 coding sequence is TGTGCCAGCAGCCCCAGGTTTACTAGCGGGCTCACAGATACGCAGTATTTT. Protein: CASSPRFTSGLTDTQYF. The full variable domain, with the rest looked up from reference TRBV7-9 and TRBJ2-3, is DTGVSQNPRHKITKRGQNVTFRCDPISEHNRLYWYRQTLGQGPEFLTYFQNEAQLEKSRLLSDRFSAERPKGSFSTLEIQRTEQGDSAMYLCASSPRFTSGLTDTQYFGPGTRLTVL.

The rearrangement links TRBV9 to TRBJ2-6; 8 bases are a match to TRBD1. The germline CDR1 and CDR2 sequences are SGDLS and YYNGEE. V shed 3 bases and J 4 bases; nucleotides not matched to a gene: 6. This CDR3 comprises 16 residues. The CDR3 sequence: CASSERTGSGANVLTF. The CDR3 nucleotides read TGTGCCAGCAGCGAACGGACAGGGTCAGGGGCCAACGTCCTGACTTTC.

The gene calls are TRBV30 and TRBJ1-1; perhaps TRBD1 as D (6 bases). Germline CDR1 is GTSNPN and CDR2 is SVGIG (reference sequence). The V end was cut by 5 bases, the J end by 5 bases, with 18 bases between. This CDR3 has 14 residues. The CDR3 DNA sequence: TGTGCCTGGTGGAGTCCGGGGGGCTTAACTGAAGCTTTCTTT. Translated, it gives CAWWSPGGLTEAFF.

The genes are TRBV4-3 and TRBJ2-1; 11 nucleotides agree with TRBD2. Unmatched junction bases numbered 11, after V lost 1 base and J lost 9 bases. The CDR3 contains 17 residues. CDR1 is LGHNA and CDR2 is YSLEER in the germline V gene. Here the CDR3 DNA reads TGCGCCAGCAGCCAAGTGGGGGAACTAGCGGGAGTTCGTGAGCAGTTCTTC. Its protein product is CASSQVGELAGVREQFF.

A single count supports this clone. The chain has TRBV5-6 and TRBJ2-3, with 10 bases that match TRBD2. CDR3 length equals 18 residues. The germline V gene has CDR1 SGHDT and CDR2 YYEEEE. Trimming cost V 0 bases and J 8 bases; bases outside gene matches: 15. The CDR3 nucleotides read TGTGCCAGCAGCTTGGGGCTAGCGGGAGTCCTCCCCTCGGCTACGCAGTATTTT. Translated, it gives CASSLGLAGVLPSATQYF.

This rearrangement joins TRBV6-5 to TRBJ2-7, with 11 bases fitting TRBD1. The junction had 3 bases not matched to a gene; V was cut back by 6 bases and J by 2 bases. The CDR3 consists of 14 residues. Germline values: CDR1 MNHEY, CDR2 SVGAGI. The CDR3 sequence: CASSPDRGPYEQYF. The CDR3 DNA sequence: TGTGCCAGCAGCCCGGACAGGGGGCCCTACGAGCAGTACTTC.

V gene TRBV2 combines with J gene TRBJ2-7, with unresolved D. Germline loops: CDR1 SNHLY, CDR2 FYNNEI. V shed 4 bases and J shed 5 bases, with 3 bases lying between them. This CDR3 comprises 10 residues. CDR3 amino acids: CASSVDEQYF. CDR3 in DNA: TGTGCCAGCAGTGTCGACGAGCAGTACTTC.

The rearrangement joins TRBV28 to TRBJ2-4, with TRBD2 identical over 14 bases. Germline-derived CDR1 and CDR2 are MDHEN and SYDVKM. V trimming: 6 bases; J trimming: 7 bases; junction bases outside the gene matches: 8. The CDR3 has 16 residues. The CDR3 region is CASSLVTSGRENIQYF. Here the CDR3 DNA reads TGTGCCAGCAGCCTCGTGACTAGCGGGAGGGAGAACATTCAGTACTTC.

The chain has TRBV6-6 and TRBJ2-1; 13 bases map to TRBD2. V lost 5 bases to trimming and J lost 3 bases; unmatched junction nucleotides: 4. This CDR3 contains 16 residues. Per the germline V gene, CDR1 is MNHNY and CDR2 is SVGAGI (reference sequence). The CDR3 region has the DNA TGTGCCAGCAGTAGACTAGCGGGAGGTTACTACAATGAGCAGTTCTTC. Amino acids: CASSRLAGGYYNEQFF.

This chain uses TRBV18 with TRBJ1-2; D uncertain. Per germline, CDR1 KGHSH and CDR2 LQKENI. This CDR3 spans 14 amino acids. V was trimmed by 2 bases and J by 6 bases, leaving 13 bases between them. The CDR3 DNA reads as TGTGCCAGCTCACCATTGCAGGTCTCCAATGGCTACACCTTC. Translated, it gives CASSPLQVSNGYTF.

The count of this clone is one. The V call is TRBV7-3, the J call TRBJ2-1; TRBD1 matches at 10 bases. The junction had 5 bases not matched to a gene; V was cut back by 6 bases and J by 6 bases. Per the germline V gene, CDR1 is SGHTA and CDR2 is FQGTGA. The CDR3 is made up of 14 amino acids. The CDR3 nucleotides read TGTGCCAGCAGGTCCGGGACAGGGGTCAATGAGCAGTTCTTC. It translates to CASRSGTGVNEQFF. Together with reference TRBV7-3 and TRBJ2-1, the CDR3 gives the full variable domain: GAGVSQTPSNKVTEKGKYVELRCDPISGHTALYWYRQSLGQGPEFLIYFQGTGAADDSGLPNDRFFAVRPEGSVSTLKIQRTERGDSAVYLCASRSGTGVNEQFFGPGTRLTVL.

The V call is TRBV7-9, the J call TRBJ1-1; possibly TRBD1 for D (5 bases). In germline, CDR1 is SEHNR, CDR2 FQNEAQ (reference sequence). CDR3 length: 17 residues. V dropped 2 bases and J dropped 7 bases, with 23 bases sitting between them. CDR3 nucleotide sequence: TGTGCCAGCAGCTTAATAGGGGCTATGGCGGCTAGGGGTGAAGCTTTCTTT. It is translated as CASSLIGAMAARGEAFF.

The rearrangement joins TRBV27 to TRBJ2-7; a possible D gene is TRBD1 (6 bases). The CDR3 runs 14 residues. The germline CDR1 and CDR2 sequences are MNHEY and SMNVEV (reference sequence). The V gene lost 8 bases and the J gene lost 5 bases, with 19 bases spanning the gap. CDR3 sequence (DNA): TGTGCCAGCGGTATTGACAGGACTGCACACGAGCAGTACTTC. This codes for CASGIDRTAHEQYF.

The chain carries TRBV28 and TRBJ2-7; 11 nucleotides line up with TRBD2. The CDR3 has 14 residues. Trimming cost V 11 bases and J 4 bases; bases outside gene matches: 10. CDR1 MDHEN and CDR2 SYDVKM come from the germline V gene. The CDR3 DNA sequence: TGTGCCGTAGAATTAGCGGGAGGGCCATACGAGCAGTACTTC. It is translated as CAVELAGGPYEQYF.